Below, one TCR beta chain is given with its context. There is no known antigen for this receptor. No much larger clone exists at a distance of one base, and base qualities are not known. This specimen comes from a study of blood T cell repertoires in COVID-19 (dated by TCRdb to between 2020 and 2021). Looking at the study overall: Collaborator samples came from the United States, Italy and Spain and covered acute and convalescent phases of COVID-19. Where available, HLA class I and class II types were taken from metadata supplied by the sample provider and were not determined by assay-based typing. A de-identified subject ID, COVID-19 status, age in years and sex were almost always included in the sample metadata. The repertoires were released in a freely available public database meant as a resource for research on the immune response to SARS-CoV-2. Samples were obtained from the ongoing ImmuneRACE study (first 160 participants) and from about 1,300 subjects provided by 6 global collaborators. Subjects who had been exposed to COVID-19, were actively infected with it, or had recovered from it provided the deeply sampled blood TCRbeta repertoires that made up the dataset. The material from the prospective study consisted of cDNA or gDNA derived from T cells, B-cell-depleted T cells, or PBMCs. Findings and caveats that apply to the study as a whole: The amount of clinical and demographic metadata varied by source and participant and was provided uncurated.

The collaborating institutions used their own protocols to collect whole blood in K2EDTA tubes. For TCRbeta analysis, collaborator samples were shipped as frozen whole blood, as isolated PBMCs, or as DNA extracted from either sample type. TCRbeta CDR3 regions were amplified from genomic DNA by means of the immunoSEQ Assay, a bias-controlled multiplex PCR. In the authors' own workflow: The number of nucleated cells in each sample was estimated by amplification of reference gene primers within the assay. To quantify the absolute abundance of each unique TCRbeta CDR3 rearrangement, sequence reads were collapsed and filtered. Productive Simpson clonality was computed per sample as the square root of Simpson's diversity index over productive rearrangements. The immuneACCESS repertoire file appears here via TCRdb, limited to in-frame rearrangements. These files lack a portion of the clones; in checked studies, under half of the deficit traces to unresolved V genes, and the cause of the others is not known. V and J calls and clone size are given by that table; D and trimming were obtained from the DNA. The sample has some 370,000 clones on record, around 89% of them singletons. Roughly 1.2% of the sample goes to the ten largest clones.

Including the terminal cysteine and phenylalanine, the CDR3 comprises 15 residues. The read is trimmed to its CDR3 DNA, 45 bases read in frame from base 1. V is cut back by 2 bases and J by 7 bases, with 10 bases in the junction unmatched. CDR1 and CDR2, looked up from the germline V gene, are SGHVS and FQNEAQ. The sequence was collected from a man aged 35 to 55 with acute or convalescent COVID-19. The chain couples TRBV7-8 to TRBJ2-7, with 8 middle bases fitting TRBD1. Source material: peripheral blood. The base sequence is TGTGCCAGCAGCTTATATGCCAGGGGGCTAGGTGAGCAGTACTTC. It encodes CASSLYARGLGEQYF.